These T cell receptor beta chains were read from a single sample in a study of Tregs in tolerant kidney transplant recipients. The protocol was immunoSEQ multiplex PCR, while the TCRdb copy is restricted to in-frame clones and leaves out a portion. The data show tens of thousands of clones, roughly 93% seen once. Sequences were derived from CD4+ T cells from blood (PBMCs), sampled 12 months after the transplant. The receptor source for this set is a human patient who received a combined kidney and bone marrow transplant. Some T cells may trace back to the graft donor. Both conserved end residues are trimmed from each CDR3. Not all rows give a size; the values are once, few, many and, for expanded clones, a class.

few,TRBV7-2,TRBJ2-7,ASSLQGYEQY
-,TRBV19,TRBJ2-5,ASSVQETQY
-,TRBV27,TRBJ1-6,ATAEALYNSPLH
-,TRBV11-2,TRBJ2-1,ASSQPGSGRARQF
-,TRBV19,TRBJ1-5,ASSIERAYSNQPQH
-,TRBV28,TRBJ2-7,ASRVRPGQGTWQY
-,TRBV19,TRBJ2-1,ASRTSIRKGLHYNEQF
-,TRBV7-8,TRBJ2-5,ASSGRTGVKEETQY
once,TRBV28,TRBJ1-4,ASSGQAGPPEKLF
-,TRBV19,TRBJ2-7,ASRGTGSSYEQY
-,TRBV23-1,TRBJ1-5,ASSRPGQGYNQPQH
-,TRBV4-3,TRBJ2-2,ASSQGAGANTGELF
-,TRBV19,TRBJ2-1,ASTLAGAYNEQF
-,TRBV7-8,TRBJ2-7,ASSSNRGPYEQY